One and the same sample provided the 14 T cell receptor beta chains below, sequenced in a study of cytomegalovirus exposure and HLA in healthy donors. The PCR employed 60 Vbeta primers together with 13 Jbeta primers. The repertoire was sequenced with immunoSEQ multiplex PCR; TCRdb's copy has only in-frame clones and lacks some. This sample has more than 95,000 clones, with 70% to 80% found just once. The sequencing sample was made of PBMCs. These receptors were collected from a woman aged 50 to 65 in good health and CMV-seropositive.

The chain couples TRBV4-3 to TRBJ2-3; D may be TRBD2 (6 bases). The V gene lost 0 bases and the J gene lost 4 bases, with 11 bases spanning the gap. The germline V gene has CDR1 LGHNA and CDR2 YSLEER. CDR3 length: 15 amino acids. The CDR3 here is CASSQETGASDTQYF. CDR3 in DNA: TGCGCCAGCAGCCAAGAAACGGGAGCGTCAGATACGCAGTATTTT.

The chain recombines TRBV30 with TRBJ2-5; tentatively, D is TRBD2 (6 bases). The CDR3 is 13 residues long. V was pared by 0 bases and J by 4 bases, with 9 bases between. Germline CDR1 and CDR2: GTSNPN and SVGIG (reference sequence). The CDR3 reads CAWSVQAGETQYF. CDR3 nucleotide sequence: TGTGCCTGGAGTGTACAAGCGGGAGAGACCCAGTACTTC.

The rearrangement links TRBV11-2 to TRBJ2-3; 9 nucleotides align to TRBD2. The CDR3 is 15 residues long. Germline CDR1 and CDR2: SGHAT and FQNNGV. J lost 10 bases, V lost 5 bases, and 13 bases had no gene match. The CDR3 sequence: CASSEIGGGGVAQYF. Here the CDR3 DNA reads TGTGCCAGCAGCGAGATCGGCGGGGGGGGAGTTGCGCAGTATTTT.

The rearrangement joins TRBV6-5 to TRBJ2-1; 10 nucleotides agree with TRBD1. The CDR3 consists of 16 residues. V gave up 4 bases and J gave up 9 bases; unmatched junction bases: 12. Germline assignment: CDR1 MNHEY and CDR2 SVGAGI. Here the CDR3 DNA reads TGTGCCAGCAGTTCCTATAGCGACAGGGGGCGCATTGAGCAGTTCTTC. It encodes CASSSYSDRGRIEQFF.

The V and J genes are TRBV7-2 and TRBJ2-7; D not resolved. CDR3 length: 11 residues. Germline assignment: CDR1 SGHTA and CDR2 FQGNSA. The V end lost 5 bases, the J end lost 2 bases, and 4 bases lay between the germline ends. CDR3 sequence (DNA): TGTGCCAGCAGCGCTACCTACGAGCAGTACTTC. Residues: CASSATYEQYF. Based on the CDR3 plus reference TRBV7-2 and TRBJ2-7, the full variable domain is GAGVSQSPSNKVTEKGKDVELRCDPISGHTALYWYRQSLGQGLEFLIYFQGNSAPDKSGLPSDRFSAERTGGSVSTLTIQRTQQEDSAVYLCASSATYEQYFGPGTRLTVT.

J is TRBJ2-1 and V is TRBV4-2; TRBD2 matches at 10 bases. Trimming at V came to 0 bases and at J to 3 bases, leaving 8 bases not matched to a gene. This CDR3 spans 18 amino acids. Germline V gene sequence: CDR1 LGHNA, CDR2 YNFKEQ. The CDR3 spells CASSQDATASGGYNEQFF. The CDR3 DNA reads TGTGCCAGCAGCCAAGATGCTACGGCTAGCGGGGGCTACAATGAGCAGTTCTTC.

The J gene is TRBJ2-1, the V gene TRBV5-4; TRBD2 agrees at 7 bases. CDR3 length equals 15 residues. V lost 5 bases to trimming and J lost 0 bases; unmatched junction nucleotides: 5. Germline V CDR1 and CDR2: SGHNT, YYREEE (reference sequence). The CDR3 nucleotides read TGTGCCAGCAGGGAGGGCGGGAGCTCCTACAATGAGCAGTTCTTC. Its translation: CASREGGSSYNEQFF.

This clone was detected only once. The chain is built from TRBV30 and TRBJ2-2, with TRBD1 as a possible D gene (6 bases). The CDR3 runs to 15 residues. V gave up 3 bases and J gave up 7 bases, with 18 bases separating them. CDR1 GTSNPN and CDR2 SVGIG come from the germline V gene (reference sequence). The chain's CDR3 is CAWSNYGTPLGELFF. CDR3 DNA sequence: TGTGCCTGGAGCAACTACGGGACACCCCTCGGGGAGCTGTTTTTT.

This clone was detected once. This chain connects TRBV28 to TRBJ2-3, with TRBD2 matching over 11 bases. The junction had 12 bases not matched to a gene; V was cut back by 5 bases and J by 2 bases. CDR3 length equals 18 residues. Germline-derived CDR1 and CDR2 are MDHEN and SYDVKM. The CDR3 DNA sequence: TGTGCCAGCAGTCCCTTGGACTTTAGCGGGGGGGCCACAGATACGCAGTATTTT. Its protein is CASSPLDFSGGATDTQYF.

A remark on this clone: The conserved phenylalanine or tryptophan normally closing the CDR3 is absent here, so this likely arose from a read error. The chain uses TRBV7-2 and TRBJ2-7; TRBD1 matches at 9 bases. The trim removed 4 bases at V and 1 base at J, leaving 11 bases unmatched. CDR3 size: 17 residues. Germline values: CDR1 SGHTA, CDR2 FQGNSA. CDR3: CASSSWVSGTGSYEQYL. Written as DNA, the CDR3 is TGTGCCAGCAGCTCCTGGGTTTCCGGGACAGGGTCCTACGAGCAGTACCTC.

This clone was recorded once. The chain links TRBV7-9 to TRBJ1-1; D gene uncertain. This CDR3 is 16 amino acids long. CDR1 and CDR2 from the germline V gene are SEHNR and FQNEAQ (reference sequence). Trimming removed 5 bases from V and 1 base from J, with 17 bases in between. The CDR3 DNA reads TGTGCCAGCAGCCCCCGTTCGCGACTTACGAACACTGAAGCTTTCTTT. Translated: CASSPRSRLTNTEAFF. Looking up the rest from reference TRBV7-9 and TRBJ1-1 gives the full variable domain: DTGVSQNPRHKITKRGQNVTFRCDPISEHNRLYWYRQTLGQGPEFLTYFQNEAQLEKSRLLSDRFSAERPKGSFSTLEIQRTEQGDSAMYLCASSPRSRLTNTEAFFGQGTRLTVV.

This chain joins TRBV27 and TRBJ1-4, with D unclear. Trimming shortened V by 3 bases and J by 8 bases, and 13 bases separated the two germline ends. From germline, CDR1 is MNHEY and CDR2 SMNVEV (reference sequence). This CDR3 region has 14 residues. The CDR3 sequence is CASSLVTEGEKLFF. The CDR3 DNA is TGTGCCAGCAGTTTGGTGACCGAGGGAGAAAAACTGTTTTTT.

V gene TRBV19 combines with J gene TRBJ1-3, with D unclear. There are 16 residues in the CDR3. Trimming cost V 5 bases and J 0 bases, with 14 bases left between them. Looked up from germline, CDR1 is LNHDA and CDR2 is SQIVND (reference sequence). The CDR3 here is CASSVPSGSSGNTIYF. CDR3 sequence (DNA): TGTGCCAGTAGTGTACCCTCGGGGAGCTCTGGAAACACCATATATTTT.

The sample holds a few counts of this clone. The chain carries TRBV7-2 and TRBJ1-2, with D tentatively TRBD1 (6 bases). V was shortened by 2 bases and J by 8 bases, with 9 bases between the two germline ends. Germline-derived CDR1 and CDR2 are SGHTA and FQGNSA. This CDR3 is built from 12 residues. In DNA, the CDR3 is TGTGCCAGCAGCTTATACGACAGGGGCTACACCTTC. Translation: CASSLYDRGYTF.